This is a list of T cell receptor beta chains from one sample in a study of monozygotic twins with inflammatory bowel disease. Reprocessing the 5' RACE reads, TCRdb reports a single entry for every CDR3 protein and omits DNA. The table lists more than 110,000 distinct CDR3 sequences. What was sequenced was blood. The receptors were gathered from a human donor with ulcerative colitis or Crohn's disease, or a healthy co-twin of an affected twin (not recorded which). CDR3s include the opening cysteine and the closing phenylalanine or tryptophan.

TRBV6-2/TRBV6-3	TRBJ1-6	CASSSWIGGRPSSPLHF
TRBV7-2	TRBJ1-6	CASSLGVNSPLHF
TRBV7-2	TRBJ2-1	CASSLDQGFHNEQFF
TRBV20-1	TRBJ2-7	CSARRADSYEQYF
TRBV30	TRBJ1-5	CAWSRFKGQPQHF
TRBV5-6	TRBJ2-3	CASSPSGGLGSTDTQYF
TRBV10-3	TRBJ1-6	CAISESSRTAYNSPLHF
TRBV24-1	TRBJ2-3	CATSDGTSGAPQYF
TRBV19	TRBJ2-7	CASRSGGSSSYEQYF
TRBV12-3/TRBV12-4	TRBJ1-4	CASSLTVRDEKLFF
TRBV6-5	TRBJ1-4	CASSYFGNVNEKLFF
TRBV7-9	TRBJ1-1	CASSPIFNRVGTEAFF
TRBV12-3/TRBV12-4	TRBJ1-2	CASSGPGYGYTF
TRBV20-1	TRBJ2-5	CSAGSSKETQYF
TRBV5-1	TRBJ1-1	CASSSFLGGNTEAFF
TRBV20-1	TRBJ1-2	CSARAVLNANYGYTF
TRBV20-1	TRBJ2-2	CSARDLAENTGELFF
TRBV9	TRBJ2-1	CASSVDGRGSWDEQFF
TRBV5-5	TRBJ1-5	CASSLVEVGQPQHF
TRBV9	TRBJ1-4	CASSPRTGEEKLFF
TRBV24-1	TRBJ2-1	CATSDSTSGSIHEQFF
TRBV12-3/TRBV12-4	TRBJ2-2	CASSLGTSANTGELFF
TRBV7-2	TRBJ2-7	CASSRRAGLNSYEQYF
TRBV7-2	TRBJ2-3	CASSLWLAGEFVYF
TRBV5-1	TRBJ1-1	CASSGGQLGNTEAFF
TRBV25-1	TRBJ1-1	CASSEYVGSGTEAFF
TRBV4-1	TRBJ2-3	CASSGGELTDTQYF
TRBV7-2	TRBJ2-5	CASSPSSDEKTQYF
TRBV25-1	TRBJ2-3	CASSEYFQVSGRADTQYF
TRBV28	TRBJ1-5	CATNEWNQPQHF
TRBV5-1	TRBJ1-4	CASSLLPGTNEKLFF
TRBV5-1	TRBJ2-3	CASSFTRQGSNTQYF
TRBV5-1	TRBJ2-2	CASSPLSDTGELFF
TRBV20-1	TRBJ1-6	CSARDGDKAPNSPLHF
TRBV13	TRBJ2-5	CASSVPGGSQETQYF
TRBV14	TRBJ2-7	CASSQGGLVTYEQYF
TRBV2	TRBJ2-7	CASSGASGTPYEQYF